This paragraph covers one TCR beta chain sequence. Its antigen remains undetermined. Base-call qualities are not available, and no considerably larger clone is one nucleotide away. The intended sense of this specimen's time point label: about 28 days (+/-7) after the second vaccine dose. AZD1222 recipients given second doses at about 4 weeks or at about 12 weeks were pooled, since spike-specific TCR depth and breadth were not found to differ between the two schedules. Vaccinee samples were obtained from the UK trials COV001 and COV002, which included a single-blind randomized controlled phase 2/3 trial of AZD1222 (ChAdOx1 nCoV-19) in healthy adults. Trial participant PBMC samples were collected at day 0 and day 28 after the second dose for TCRbeta chain sequencing. These data come from a study of T cell responses to AZD1222 COVID-19 vaccine (dated by TCRdb to about 2021). Notes on the research overall: A total of about 230 trial participants underwent TCR sequencing, of whom 200 to 220 received two doses of AZD1222 and approximately 25 received two doses of the MenACWY control vaccine. Trial participants were enrolled by age into subgroups of 18-55, 56-69 and 70-plus years, and 148, 28 and 57 TCR-sequenced participants, respectively, were included in these subgroups. Here is what the overall study found, with its caveats: Participants were mostly white British and included more females than males, and it was suggested by the authors that clonal diversity may have been underestimated. Conclusions about previously exposed vaccinees are limited, since just five or six AZD1222 recipients were seropositive for SARS-CoV-2 at baseline. A significant rise in spike-specific TCR breadth and depth was observed after two AZD1222 doses relative to day 0 and relative to MenACWY recipients. Because no samples from the day 14 peak response were available, repertoires could be characterized only after the peak T cell response. CD4 TCRs associated with the vaccine covered the entire spike protein, and the dominant responses were in regions 160-218 and 743-854. Nearly half of unique spike-specific TCRs reportedly recognized epitopes outside regions mutated in the B.1.351 and B.1.1.7 variants. In the small 56-69-year group, the increase in depth fell short of significance, most likely because of low power.

The CDR3 regions of human TCRbeta chains were analyzed by immunosequencing. The original methods were these. TCRs in the repertoires were matched against a reference library of SARS-CoV-2-specific TCRs that had been generated with the MIRA antigen-specificity platform. Breadth meant the fraction of unique TCRs that were SARS-CoV-2-associated, whereas depth meant the fraction of total T cells that were SARS-CoV-2-associated. Using the MIRA data, each spike-specific TCR was assigned both to the spike region to which the TCR was reactive and to a CD4 or CD8 class. Log10-transformed breadth and depth values were compared by one-way ANOVA with Sidak's multiple comparisons tests. TCRdb carries this immuneACCESS record with in-frame sequences only. Its versions omit some clonotypes, under half of them owing to an unresolved V gene in the studies checked, with the rest unexplained. V and J calls and clone size are those listed in that table; D and trimming were worked out from the DNA. The table for this sample lists around 44,000 clones; approximately 83% of them were counted only once. The top ten clonotypes cover 6.5% to 8.5% of the sample.

Trimming takes 5 bases from V and 8 bases from J, and the germline ends sit 18 bases apart. From the cysteine up to the phenylalanine, the CDR3 has a length of 14 residues. Only the CDR3 part of the read is kept: 42 bases, read in frame from the first base. Based on the germline V gene (reference sequence), the CDR1 and CDR2 sequences are LNHDA and SQIVND. The V and J genes are TRBV19 and TRBJ1-2; TRBD1 could be the D gene, as 5 bases match. The sequencing used peripheral blood, collected 28 days after the second AZD1222 dose. This sequence was found in an adult who received the AZD1222 COVID-19 vaccine. Here the CDR3 is given as CASSRDANRDGYTF. The DNA is TGTGCCAGTAGTCGGGACGCCAACAGAGACGGCTACACCTTC.